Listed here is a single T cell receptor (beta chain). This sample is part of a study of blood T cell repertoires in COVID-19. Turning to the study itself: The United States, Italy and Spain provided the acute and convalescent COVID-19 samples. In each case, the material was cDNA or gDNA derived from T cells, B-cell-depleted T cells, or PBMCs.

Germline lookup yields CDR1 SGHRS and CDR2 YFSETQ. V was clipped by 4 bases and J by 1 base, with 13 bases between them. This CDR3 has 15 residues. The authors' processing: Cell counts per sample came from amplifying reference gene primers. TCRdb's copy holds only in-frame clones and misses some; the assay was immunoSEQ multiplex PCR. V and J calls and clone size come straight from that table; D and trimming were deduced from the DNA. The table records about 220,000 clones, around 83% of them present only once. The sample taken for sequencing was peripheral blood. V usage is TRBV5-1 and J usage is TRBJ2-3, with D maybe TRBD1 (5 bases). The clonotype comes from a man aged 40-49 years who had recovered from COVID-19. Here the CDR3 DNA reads TGCGCCAGCAGCCCCCTCCTACAGGGCACAGATACGCAGTATTTT. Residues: CASSPLLQGTDTQYF.